The present T cell receptor (beta chain) was sequenced within a study of blood T cell repertoires in COVID-19 (TCRdb year 2020). As for the study more broadly: The collaborator samples originated in the United States, Italy and Spain and spanned the acute and convalescent phases of COVID-19. The prospective study material was composed of cDNA or gDNA derived from T cells, B-cell-depleted T cells, or PBMCs. Deeply sampled blood TCRbeta repertoires from subjects exposed to, actively infected with, or recovered from COVID-19 were included in the dataset. A freely available public database, intended as a resource for researchers studying the immune response to SARS-CoV-2, is where the repertoires were released. Samples were obtained from the ongoing ImmuneRACE study (first 160 participants) and from roughly 1,300 subjects provided by 6 global collaborators. The sample metadata nearly always contained a de-identified subject ID, COVID-19 status, age in years and sex. HLA class I and class II types, where available, came from metadata supplied by the sample provider rather than from assay-based typing. On the study overall, not on this receptor specifically: The quantity of clinical and demographic metadata differed by source and by participant and was supplied without curation.

Participants in the prospective study were enrolled through a virtual design, were aged roughly 18 to 100 years, and lived in 20 to 30 United States geographic areas. To assign participants to cohorts, the prospective study relied on clinical history that participants themselves reported in a screening survey and a study questionnaire. For ImmuneRACE Cohort 3, a participant was defined as recovered based on two consecutive negative NP/OP PCR tests, clearance by a healthcare professional, or resolution of symptoms. In the prospective study, mobile phlebotomists collected whole blood, serum and a nasopharyngeal or oropharyngeal swab from each participant. Additional blood draws and questionnaires over an approximately two-month period could optionally be provided by prospective study participants. Prospective study blood samples were shipped either frozen or at room temperature before DNA extraction.

TCRbeta CDR3 regions were amplified from genomic DNA by means of the immunoSEQ Assay, a bias-controlled multiplex PCR. In the paper's pipeline: Within the assay, amplification of reference gene primers was used to estimate how many nucleated cells each sample contained. Sequence reads were collapsed and filtered to measure the absolute abundance of every unique TCRbeta CDR3 rearrangement. For each sample, productive Simpson clonality was calculated as the square root of Simpson's diversity index across productive rearrangements. TCRdb carries this immuneACCESS record with in-frame sequences only. Its versions omit some clonotypes, under half of them owing to an unresolved V gene in the studies checked, with the rest unexplained. Clone size and V and J calls were adopted from that table, with D and trimming inferred from the DNA. Present in this sample are under 300,000 clones, approximately 85% of which were seen just once. 0.75% to 1% of the sample is in the top ten clones.

As to this clone: Its binding antigen is unknown. No much larger clone exists at a distance of one base, and base qualities are not known.

This receptor was identified in a woman younger than 45 who had recovered from COVID-19. The sample was PBMCs or T cells enriched from blood (not recorded which).

CDR3 reads: CASRPDHPGQEQFF. The sequenced DNA is TGTGCCAGCAGACCCGACCACCCGGGACAAGAGCAGTTCTTC. The chain uses TRBV3-1 (or the pseudogene TRBV3-2) and TRBJ2-1; TRBD1 could be the D gene, as 6 bases match. V was cut back by 6 bases and J by 10 bases, leaving a gap of 19 bases between them. The CDR3, cysteine through phenylalanine, is 14 amino acids long. The retained sequence is limited to the CDR3, 42 bases, with the frame set at the first base. The CDR1 and CDR2 encoded by the germline V gene (reference sequence) are LGHDT and YNNKEL.